This T cell receptor (beta chain) was captured by sequencing in a study of blood T cell repertoires in COVID-19 (dated by TCRdb to 2020 to 2021). Describing the broader study: Samples covering the acute and convalescent phases of COVID-19 were provided by collaborators in the United States, Italy and Spain. The material from the prospective study consisted of cDNA or gDNA derived from T cells, B-cell-depleted T cells, or PBMCs. Subjects who had been exposed to COVID-19, were actively infected with it, or had recovered from it provided the deeply sampled blood TCRbeta repertoires that made up the dataset. The repertoires were released in a freely available public database intended as a resource for research on the immune response to SARS-CoV-2. The samples were drawn from the first 160 participants of the ongoing ImmuneRACE study and from over 950 subjects provided by 6 global collaborators. The sample metadata nearly always contained a de-identified subject ID, COVID-19 status, age in years and sex. Where available, HLA class I and class II types were obtained from metadata supplied by the sample provider rather than from assay-based typing. The investigation overall reported the following: Clinical and demographic metadata were provided uncurated, with the amount varying by source and participant.

Concerning this clone: It lacks a known antigen. Per-base quality was not reported, and no clone a single base away is much larger than it.

V trim: 2 bases; J trim: 4 bases; unmatched bases: 2. Via the germline V gene (reference sequence), CDR1 is SGHNT and CDR2 YYREEE. From cysteine to phenylalanine, the CDR3 is 16 amino acids long. Only the CDR3 DNA is retained, 48 bases long and in frame from the first base. TCRbeta CDR3 regions were amplified from genomic DNA by means of the immunoSEQ Assay, a bias-controlled multiplex PCR. In the original analysis: The number of nucleated cells in each sample was estimated by amplification of reference gene primers within the assay. To quantify the absolute abundance of each unique TCRbeta CDR3 rearrangement, sequence reads were collapsed and filtered. For each sample, productive Simpson clonality was calculated as the square root of Simpson's diversity index across productive rearrangements. TCRdb retrieved this table from immuneACCESS and kept in-frame rearrangements only. Not all clones are present; in checked studies, unresolved V genes account for under half, and no reason is known for the remainder. The V and J calls and clone size were taken over from that table, and D and trimming were inferred from the DNA. Counted in this sample were approximately 240,000 clones; around nine tenths of them appeared once. The ten largest clonotypes hold 2% to 2.5% of the sample.

A second Seattle source provided samples from volunteer blood donors who had recovered from COVID-19. Each collaborating institution followed its own protocols to collect whole blood in K2EDTA tubes. For TCRbeta analysis, collaborators shipped samples in one of three forms: frozen whole blood, isolated PBMCs, or DNA extracted from either of those sample types. Recombination linked TRBV5-4 to TRBJ2-2; TRBD2 aligns with 13 central bases. The sequence was collected from a woman in her thirties or forties who had recovered from COVID-19. Sequencing was done on a sample of peripheral blood. The DNA reads as follows: TGTGCCAGCAGCTTATGGACTAGCGGGAGCACCGGGGAGCTGTTTTTT. Translated, this is CASSLWTSGSTGELFF.